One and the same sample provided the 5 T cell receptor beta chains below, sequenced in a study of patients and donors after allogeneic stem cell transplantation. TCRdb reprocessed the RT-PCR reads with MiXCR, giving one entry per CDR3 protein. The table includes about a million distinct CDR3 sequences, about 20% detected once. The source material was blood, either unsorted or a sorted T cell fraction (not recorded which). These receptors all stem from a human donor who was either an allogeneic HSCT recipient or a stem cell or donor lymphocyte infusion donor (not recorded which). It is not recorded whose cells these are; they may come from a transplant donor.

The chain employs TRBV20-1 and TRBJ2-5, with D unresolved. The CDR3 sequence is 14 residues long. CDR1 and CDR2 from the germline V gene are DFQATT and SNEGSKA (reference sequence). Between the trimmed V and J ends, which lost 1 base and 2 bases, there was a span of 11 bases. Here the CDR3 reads CSARGTDVQETQYF. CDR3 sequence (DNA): TGCAGTGCTAGAGGGACGGATGTACAAGAGACCCAGTACTTC.

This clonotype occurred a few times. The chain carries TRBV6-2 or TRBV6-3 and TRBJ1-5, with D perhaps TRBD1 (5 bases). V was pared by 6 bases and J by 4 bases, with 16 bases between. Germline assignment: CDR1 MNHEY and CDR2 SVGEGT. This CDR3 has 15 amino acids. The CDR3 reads CASRQTGLGNQPQHF. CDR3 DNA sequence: TGTGCCAGCAGGCAAACGGGACTGGGAAATCAGCCCCAGCATTTT.

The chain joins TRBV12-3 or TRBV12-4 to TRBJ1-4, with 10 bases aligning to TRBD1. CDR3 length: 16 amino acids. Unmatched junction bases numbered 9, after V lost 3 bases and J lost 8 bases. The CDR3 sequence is CASSFAGTGDGEKLFF. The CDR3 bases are TGTGCCAGCAGTTTCGCGGGGACAGGGGACGGGGAAAAACTGTTTTTT.

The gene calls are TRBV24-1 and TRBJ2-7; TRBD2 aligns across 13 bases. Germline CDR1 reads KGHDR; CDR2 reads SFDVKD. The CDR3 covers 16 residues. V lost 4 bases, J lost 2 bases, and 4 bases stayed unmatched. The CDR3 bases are TGTGCCACCAGTGAACCCGGGACTAGCGGGGCCTACGAGCAGTACTTC. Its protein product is CATSEPGTSGAYEQYF.

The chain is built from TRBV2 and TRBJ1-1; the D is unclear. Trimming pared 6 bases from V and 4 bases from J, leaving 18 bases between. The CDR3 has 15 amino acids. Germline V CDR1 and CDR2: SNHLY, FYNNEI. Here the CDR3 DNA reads TGTGCCAGCAGGGGATCCCGGCAGGTATCCACTGAAGCTTTCTTT. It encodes CASRGSRQVSTEAFF.